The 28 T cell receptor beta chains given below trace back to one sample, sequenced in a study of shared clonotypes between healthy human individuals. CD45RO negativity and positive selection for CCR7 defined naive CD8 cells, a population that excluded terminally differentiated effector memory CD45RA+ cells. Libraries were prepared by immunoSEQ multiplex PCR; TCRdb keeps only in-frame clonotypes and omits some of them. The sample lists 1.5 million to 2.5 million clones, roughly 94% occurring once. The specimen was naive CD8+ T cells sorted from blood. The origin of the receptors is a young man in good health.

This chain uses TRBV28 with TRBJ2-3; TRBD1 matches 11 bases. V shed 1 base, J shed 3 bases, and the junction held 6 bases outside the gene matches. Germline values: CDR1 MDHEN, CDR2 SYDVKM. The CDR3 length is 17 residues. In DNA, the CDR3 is TGTGCCAGCAGTTTATTACCGGGACAGGGGGGAACAGATACGCAGTATTTT. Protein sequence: CASSLLPGQGGTDTQYF.

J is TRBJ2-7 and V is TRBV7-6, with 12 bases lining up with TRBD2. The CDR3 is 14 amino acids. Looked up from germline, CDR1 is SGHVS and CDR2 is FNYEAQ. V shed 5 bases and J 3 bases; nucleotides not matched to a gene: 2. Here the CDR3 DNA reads TGTGCCAGCAGCGGGGGACTAGCGGGCTACGAGCAGTACTTC. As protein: CASSGGLAGYEQYF.

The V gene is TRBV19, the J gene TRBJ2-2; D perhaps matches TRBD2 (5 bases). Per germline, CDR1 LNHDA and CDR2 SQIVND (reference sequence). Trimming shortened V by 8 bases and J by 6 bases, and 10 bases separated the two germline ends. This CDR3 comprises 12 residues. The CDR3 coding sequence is TGTGCCAGTGGAGGATTGTCCGGGGAGCTGTTTTTT. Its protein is CASGGLSGELFF.

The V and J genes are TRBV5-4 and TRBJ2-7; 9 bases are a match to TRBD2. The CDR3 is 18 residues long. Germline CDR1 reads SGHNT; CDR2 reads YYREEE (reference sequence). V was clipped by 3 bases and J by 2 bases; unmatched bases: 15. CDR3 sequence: CASSSRVLAGAGPYEQYF. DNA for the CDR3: TGTGCCAGCAGCTCCCGGGTACTAGCGGGTGCCGGGCCCTACGAGCAGTACTTC.

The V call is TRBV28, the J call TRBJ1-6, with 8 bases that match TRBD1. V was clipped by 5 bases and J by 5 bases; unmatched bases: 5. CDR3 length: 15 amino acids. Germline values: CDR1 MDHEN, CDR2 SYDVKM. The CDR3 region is CASSPRGLHNSPLHF. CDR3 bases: TGTGCCAGCAGTCCCAGGGGGCTCCATAATTCACCCCTCCACTTT.

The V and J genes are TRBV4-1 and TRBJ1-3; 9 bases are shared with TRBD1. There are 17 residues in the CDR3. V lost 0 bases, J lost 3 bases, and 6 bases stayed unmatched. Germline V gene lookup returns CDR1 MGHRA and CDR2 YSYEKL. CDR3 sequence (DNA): TGCGCCAGCAGCCAAGAACTACAGGGGGCGAGTGGAAACACCATATATTTT. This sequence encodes CASSQELQGASGNTIYF.

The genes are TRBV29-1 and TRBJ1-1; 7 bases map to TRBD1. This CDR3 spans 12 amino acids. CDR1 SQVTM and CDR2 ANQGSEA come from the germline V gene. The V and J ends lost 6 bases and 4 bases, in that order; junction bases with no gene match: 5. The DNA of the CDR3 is TGCAGCGTATTTTCAGGGGGCACTGAAGCTTTCTTT. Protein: CSVFSGGTEAFF.

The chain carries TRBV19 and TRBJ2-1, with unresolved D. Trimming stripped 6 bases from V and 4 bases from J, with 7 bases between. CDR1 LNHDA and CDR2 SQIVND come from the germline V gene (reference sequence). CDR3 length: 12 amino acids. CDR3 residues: CASSTSYNEQFF. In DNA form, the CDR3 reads TGTGCCAGTAGCACATCGTACAATGAGCAGTTCTTC. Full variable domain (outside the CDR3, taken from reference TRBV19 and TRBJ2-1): DGGITQSPKYLFRKEGQNVTLSCEQNLNHDAMYWYRQDPGQGLRLIYYSQIVNDFQKGDIAEGYSVSREKKESFPLTVTSAQKNPTAFYLCASSTSYNEQFFGPGTRLTVL.

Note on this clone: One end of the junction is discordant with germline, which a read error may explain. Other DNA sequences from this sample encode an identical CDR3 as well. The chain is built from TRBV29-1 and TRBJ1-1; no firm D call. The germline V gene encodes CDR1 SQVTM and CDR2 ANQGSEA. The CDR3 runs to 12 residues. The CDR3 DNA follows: TGCAGTGTTGAAAACTTGGGCAATGAAGCTTTCTTT. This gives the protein CSVENLGNEAFF.

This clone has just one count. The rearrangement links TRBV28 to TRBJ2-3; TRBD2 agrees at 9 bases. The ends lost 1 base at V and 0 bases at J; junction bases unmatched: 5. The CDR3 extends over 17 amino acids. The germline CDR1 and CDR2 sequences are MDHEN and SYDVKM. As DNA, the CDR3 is TGTGCCAGCAGTTTATCGCCTAGCGGGGTCAGCACAGATACGCAGTATTTT. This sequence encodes CASSLSPSGVSTDTQYF. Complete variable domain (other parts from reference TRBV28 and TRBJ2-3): DVKVTQSSRYLVKRTGEKVFLECVQDMDHENMFWYRQDPGLGLRLIYFSYDVKMKEKGDIPEGYSVSREKKERFSLILESASTNQTSMYLCASSLSPSGVSTDTQYFGPGTRLTVL.

The CDR3 reads CASSEEPGPLNQPQHF. CDR3 coding DNA: TGTGCCAGCAGTGAAGAGCCAGGGCCCCTCAATCAGCCCCAGCATTTT. The J gene is TRBJ1-5, the V gene TRBV6-1, with TRBD1 as a possible D gene (5 bases). CDR3 length: 16 amino acids. The ends were cut back, 1 base at V and 3 bases at J, with 13 bases in the middle. The germline gives CDR1 MNHNS, CDR2 SASEGT.

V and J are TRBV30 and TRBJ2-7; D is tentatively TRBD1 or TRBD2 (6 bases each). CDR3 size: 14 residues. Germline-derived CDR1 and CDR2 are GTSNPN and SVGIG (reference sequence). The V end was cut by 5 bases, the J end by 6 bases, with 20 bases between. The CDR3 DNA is TGTGCCTGGGCCCACGGGGCCGGGGGCCGCGAGCAGTACTTC. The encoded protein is CAWAHGAGGREQYF.

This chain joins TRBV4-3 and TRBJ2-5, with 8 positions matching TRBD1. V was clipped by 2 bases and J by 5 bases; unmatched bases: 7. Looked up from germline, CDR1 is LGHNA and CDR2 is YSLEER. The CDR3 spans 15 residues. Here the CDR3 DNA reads TGCGCCAGCAGCCAAAACAGGGGGATAGGGGAGACCCAGTACTTC. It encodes CASSQNRGIGETQYF.

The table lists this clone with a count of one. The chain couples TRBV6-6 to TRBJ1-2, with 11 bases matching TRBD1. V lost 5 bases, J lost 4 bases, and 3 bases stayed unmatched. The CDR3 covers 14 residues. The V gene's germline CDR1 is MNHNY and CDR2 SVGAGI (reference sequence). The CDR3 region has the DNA TGTGCCAGCAGTACCGGACAGGGGGCCTATGGCTACACCTTC. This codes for CASSTGQGAYGYTF.

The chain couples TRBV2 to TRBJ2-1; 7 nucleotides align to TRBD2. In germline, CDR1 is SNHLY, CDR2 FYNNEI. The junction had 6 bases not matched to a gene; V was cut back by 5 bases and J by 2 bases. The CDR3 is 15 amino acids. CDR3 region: CASSLSSGPYNEQFF. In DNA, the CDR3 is TGTGCCAGCAGTCTTAGTAGCGGGCCCTACAATGAGCAGTTCTTC. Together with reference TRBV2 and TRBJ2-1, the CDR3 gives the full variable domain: EPEVTQTPSHQVTQMGQEVILRCVPISNHLYFYWYRQILGQKVEFLVSFYNNEISEKSEIFDDQFSVERPDGSNFTLKIRSTKLEDSAMYFCASSLSSGPYNEQFFGPGTRLTVL.

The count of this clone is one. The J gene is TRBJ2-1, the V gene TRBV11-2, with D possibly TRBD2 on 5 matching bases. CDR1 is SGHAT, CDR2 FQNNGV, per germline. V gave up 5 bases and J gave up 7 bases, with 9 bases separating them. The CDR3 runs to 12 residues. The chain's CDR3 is CASSLTTNEQFF. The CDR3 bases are TGTGCCAGCAGCCTGACTACTAATGAGCAGTTCTTC. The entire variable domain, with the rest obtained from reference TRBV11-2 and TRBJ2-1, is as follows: EAGVAQSPRYKIIEKRQSVAFWCNPISGHATLYWYQQILGQGPKLLIQFQNNGVVDDSQLPKDRFSAERLKGVDSTLKIQPAKLEDSAVYLCASSLTTNEQFFGPGTRLTVL.

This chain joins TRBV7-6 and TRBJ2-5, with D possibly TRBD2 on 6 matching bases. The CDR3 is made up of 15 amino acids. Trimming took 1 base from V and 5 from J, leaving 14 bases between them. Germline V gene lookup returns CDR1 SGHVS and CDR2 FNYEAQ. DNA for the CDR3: TGTGCCAGCAGCTTAGTTGGGACTTTCTCTGAGACCCAGTACTTC. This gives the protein CASSLVGTFSETQYF.

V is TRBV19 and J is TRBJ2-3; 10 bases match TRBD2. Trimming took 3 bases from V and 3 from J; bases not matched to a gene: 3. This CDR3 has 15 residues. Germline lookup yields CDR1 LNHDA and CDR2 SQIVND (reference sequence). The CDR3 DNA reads TGTGCCAGTAGTATGGCACTAGCGGGAACAGATACGCAGTATTTT. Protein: CASSMALAGTDTQYF.

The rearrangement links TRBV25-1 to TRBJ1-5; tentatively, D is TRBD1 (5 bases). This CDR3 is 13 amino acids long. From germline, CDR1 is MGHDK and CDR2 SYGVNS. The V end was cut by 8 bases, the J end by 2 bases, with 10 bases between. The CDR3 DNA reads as TGTGCCAGCGGGGAGACAGGCAATCAGCCCCAGCATTTT. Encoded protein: CASGETGNQPQHF.

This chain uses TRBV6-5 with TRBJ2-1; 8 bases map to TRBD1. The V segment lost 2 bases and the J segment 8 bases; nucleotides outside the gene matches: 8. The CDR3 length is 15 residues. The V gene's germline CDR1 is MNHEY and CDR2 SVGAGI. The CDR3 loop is CASSYGQGAADEQFF. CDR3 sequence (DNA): TGTGCCAGCAGTTACGGGCAGGGGGCAGCGGATGAGCAGTTCTTC.

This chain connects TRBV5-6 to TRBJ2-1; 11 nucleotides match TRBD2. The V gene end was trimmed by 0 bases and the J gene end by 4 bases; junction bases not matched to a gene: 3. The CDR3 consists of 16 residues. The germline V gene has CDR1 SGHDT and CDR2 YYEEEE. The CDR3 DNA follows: TGTGCCAGCAGCTTGGCTGGGACTAGCGGATACAATGAGCAGTTCTTC. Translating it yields CASSLAGTSGYNEQFF.

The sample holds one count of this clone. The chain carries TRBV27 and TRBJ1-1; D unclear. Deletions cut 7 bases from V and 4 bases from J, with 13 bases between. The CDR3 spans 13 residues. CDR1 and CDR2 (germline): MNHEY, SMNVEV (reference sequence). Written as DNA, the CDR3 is TGTGCCAGCACTCTTACCCTGGGCACTGAAGCTTTCTTT. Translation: CASTLTLGTEAFF.

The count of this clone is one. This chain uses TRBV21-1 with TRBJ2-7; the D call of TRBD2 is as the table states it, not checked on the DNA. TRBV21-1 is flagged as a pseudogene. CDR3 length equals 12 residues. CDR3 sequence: CASSKREREEYF. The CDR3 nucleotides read TGTGCCAGCAGCAAACGGGAGAGAGAGGAGTACTTC.

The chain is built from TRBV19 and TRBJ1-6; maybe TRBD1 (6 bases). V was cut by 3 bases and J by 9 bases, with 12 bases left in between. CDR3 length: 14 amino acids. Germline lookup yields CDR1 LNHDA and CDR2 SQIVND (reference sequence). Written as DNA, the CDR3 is TGTGCCAGTAGTATCGGGACACCCGGTTCACCCCTCCACTTT. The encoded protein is CASSIGTPGSPLHF.

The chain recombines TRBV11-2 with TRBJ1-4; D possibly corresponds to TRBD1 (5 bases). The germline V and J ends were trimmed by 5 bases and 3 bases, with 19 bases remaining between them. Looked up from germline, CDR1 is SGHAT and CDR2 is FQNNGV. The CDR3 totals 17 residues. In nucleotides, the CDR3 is TGTGCCAGCAGCCCGACCGGGGGGTGGGCTCCTAATGAAAAACTGTTTTTT. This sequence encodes CASSPTGGWAPNEKLFF. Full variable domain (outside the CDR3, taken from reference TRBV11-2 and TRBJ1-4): EAGVAQSPRYKIIEKRQSVAFWCNPISGHATLYWYQQILGQGPKLLIQFQNNGVVDDSQLPKDRFSAERLKGVDSTLKIQPAKLEDSAVYLCASSPTGGWAPNEKLFFGSGTQLSVL.

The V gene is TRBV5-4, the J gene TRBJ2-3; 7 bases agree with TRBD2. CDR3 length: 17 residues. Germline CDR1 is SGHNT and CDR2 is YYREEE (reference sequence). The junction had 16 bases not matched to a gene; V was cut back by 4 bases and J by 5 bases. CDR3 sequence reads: CASSAPSGLILLDTQYF. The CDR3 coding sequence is TGTGCCAGCAGCGCCCCTAGCGGCCTAATTCTATTAGATACGCAGTATTTT.

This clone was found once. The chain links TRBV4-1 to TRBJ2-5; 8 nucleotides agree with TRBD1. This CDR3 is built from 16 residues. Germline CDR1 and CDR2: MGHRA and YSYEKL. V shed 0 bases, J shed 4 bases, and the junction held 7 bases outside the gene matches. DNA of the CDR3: TGCGCCAGCAGCCAAGACTCGGAGGGGACAGGAGAGACCCAGTACTTC. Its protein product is CASSQDSEGTGETQYF.

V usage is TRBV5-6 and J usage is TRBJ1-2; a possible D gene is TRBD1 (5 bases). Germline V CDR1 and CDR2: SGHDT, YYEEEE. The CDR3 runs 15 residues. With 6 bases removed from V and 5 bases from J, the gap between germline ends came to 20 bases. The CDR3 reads CASTTSKGSFYGYTF. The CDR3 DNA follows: TGTGCCAGCACTACATCCAAGGGGAGTTTTTATGGCTACACCTTC.